A single sample is the source of the 11 T cell receptor beta chains below, sequenced in a study of shared T cell receptors in the human thymus. Assay used: immunoSEQ multiplex PCR; TCRdb lists only in-frame clones, some missing. The sample has roughly 550,000 clones, approximately 80% seen once. The data were also submitted as part of a second study, on human thymus T cells.

The sequenced material came from thymocytes. The source is a boy younger than two with a congenital heart defect.

There are a few counts of this clone. The J gene is TRBJ2-1, the V gene TRBV4-2; a weak D match, TRBD2 (6 bases). There are 16 residues in the CDR3. Deletions cut 3 bases from V and 3 bases from J, with 15 bases between. CDR1 is LGHNA, CDR2 YNFKEQ, per germline. The chain's CDR3 is CASSQVPSDYYNEQFF. The CDR3 region has the DNA TGTGCCAGCAGCCAGGTACCTAGCGACTACTACAATGAGCAGTTCTTC.

The V gene is TRBV14, the J gene TRBJ2-1; possibly TRBD2 for D (5 bases). V lost 0 bases and J lost 8, with 17 bases in between. Germline-derived CDR1 and CDR2 are SGHDN and FVKESK. The CDR3 covers 16 residues. This CDR3 reads CASSQDKRLRRDEQFF. The CDR3 DNA reads as TGTGCCAGCAGCCAAGATAAGCGGCTGAGGAGAGATGAGCAGTTCTTC.

This sequence joins TRBV4-3 and TRBJ1-1; D is possibly TRBD1 (5 bases). Germline lookup yields CDR1 LGHNA and CDR2 YSLEER. Trimming pared 1 base from V and 6 bases from J, leaving 21 bases between. This CDR3 comprises 17 residues. Here the CDR3 reads CASSQAGGEALGAEAFF. As DNA, the CDR3 is TGCGCCAGCAGCCAAGCGGGGGGGGAGGCCCTCGGCGCTGAAGCTTTCTTT.

V is TRBV9 and J is TRBJ2-6; TRBD1 aligns across 11 bases. CDR3 size: 18 residues. Per the germline V gene, CDR1 is SGDLS and CDR2 is YYNGEE. V lost 4 bases to trimming and J lost 2 bases; unmatched junction nucleotides: 8. CDR3: CASSISRDRGAGANVLTF. DNA of the CDR3: TGTGCCAGCAGCATTAGCCGGGACAGGGGGGCTGGGGCCAACGTCCTGACTTTC.

The V call is TRBV25-1, the J call TRBJ2-5; 9 bases match TRBD1. The length of the CDR3 is 13 residues. The ends lost 10 bases at V and 5 bases at J; junction bases unmatched: 8. Germline values: CDR1 MGHDK, CDR2 SYGVNS. The CDR3 nucleotides read TGTGCCACCACAGACAGGGGGGAGGAGACCCAGTACTTC. It translates to CATTDRGEETQYF. The full variable domain, with the rest looked up from reference TRBV25-1 and TRBJ2-5, is EADIYQTPRYLVIGTGKKITLECSQTMGHDKMYWYQQDPGMELHLIHYSYGVNSTEKGDLSSESTVSRIRTEHFPLTLESARPSHTSQYLCATTDRGEETQYFGPGTRLLVL.

The CDR3 DNA is TGTGCCAGCAGCTACTTTAAACAGGGGGAGGACACTGAAGCTTTCTTT. It translates to CASSYFKQGEDTEAFF. The V and J genes are TRBV5-4 and TRBJ1-1; the match to TRBD1 covers 8 bases. The trim removed 3 bases at V and 3 bases at J, leaving 10 bases unmatched. The CDR3 sequence is 16 residues long. Germline V gene sequence: CDR1 SGHNT, CDR2 YYREEE (reference sequence). Combining the CDR3 with reference TRBV5-4 and TRBJ1-1 gives the whole variable domain ETGVTQSPTHLIKTRGQQVTLRCSSQSGHNTVSWYQQALGQGPQFIFQYYREEENGRGNFPPRFSGLQFPNYSSELNVNALELDDSALYLCASSYFKQGEDTEAFFGQGTRLTVV.

This clone has just a few counts. No conserved phenylalanine or tryptophan is present at the end of the CDR3, so a read error is the likely explanation. Because the CDR3's place on the DNA is in doubt, the DNA is left out and the CDR3 is given as listed by TCRdb. The rearrangement uses TRBV2 and TRBJ2-3; TRBD2, as called in the table, went unchecked against the DNA. The CDR3 is 10 residues long, counting both termini. Germline V lookup: CDR1 SNHLY, CDR2 FYNNEI. CDR3 protein: CASPGGYPPL.

There are a few counts of this clone. The V call is TRBV25-1, the J call TRBJ2-3; D might be TRBD2 (5 bases). The V end lost 0 bases, the J end lost 2 bases, and 12 bases lay between the germline ends. The germline gives CDR1 MGHDK, CDR2 SYGVNS. The CDR3 is 16 residues long. CDR3 region: CASSEYSTSFTDTQYF. The CDR3 DNA reads as TGTGCCAGCAGTGAATATAGTACTAGTTTCACAGATACGCAGTATTTT.

The rearrangement links TRBV27 to TRBJ2-7; TRBD1 matches 9 bases. The V gene end was trimmed by 8 bases and the J gene end by 7 bases; junction bases not matched to a gene: 9. The CDR3 consists of 13 residues. In germline, CDR1 is MNHEY, CDR2 SMNVEV (reference sequence). The CDR3 coding sequence is TGTGCCAGCCGCGGACAGGGGCCAAGGGAGCAGTACTTC. Protein: CASRGQGPREQYF.

The chain links TRBV5-4 to TRBJ2-3; TRBD1 aligns across 7 bases. This CDR3 has 15 amino acids. V was pared by 5 bases and J by 1 base, with 7 bases of the junction left unmatched. The germline gives CDR1 SGHNT, CDR2 YYREEE (reference sequence). This CDR3 reads CASSRTGEGTDTQYF. In DNA, the CDR3 is TGTGCCAGCAGTCGTACAGGGGAAGGCACAGATACGCAGTATTTT.

The rearrangement links TRBV9 to TRBJ2-2, with TRBD2 matching 10 bases. This CDR3 is 20 amino acids long. V dropped 2 bases and J dropped 2; count of bases not matched to a gene: 15. The germline CDR1 and CDR2 sequences are SGDLS and YYNGEE. CDR3 bases: TGTGCCAGCAGCGTCTCCGGGGGGCTAGCGGGAGAGGTAAACACCGGGGAGCTGTTTTTT. Amino acids: CASSVSGGLAGEVNTGELFF.